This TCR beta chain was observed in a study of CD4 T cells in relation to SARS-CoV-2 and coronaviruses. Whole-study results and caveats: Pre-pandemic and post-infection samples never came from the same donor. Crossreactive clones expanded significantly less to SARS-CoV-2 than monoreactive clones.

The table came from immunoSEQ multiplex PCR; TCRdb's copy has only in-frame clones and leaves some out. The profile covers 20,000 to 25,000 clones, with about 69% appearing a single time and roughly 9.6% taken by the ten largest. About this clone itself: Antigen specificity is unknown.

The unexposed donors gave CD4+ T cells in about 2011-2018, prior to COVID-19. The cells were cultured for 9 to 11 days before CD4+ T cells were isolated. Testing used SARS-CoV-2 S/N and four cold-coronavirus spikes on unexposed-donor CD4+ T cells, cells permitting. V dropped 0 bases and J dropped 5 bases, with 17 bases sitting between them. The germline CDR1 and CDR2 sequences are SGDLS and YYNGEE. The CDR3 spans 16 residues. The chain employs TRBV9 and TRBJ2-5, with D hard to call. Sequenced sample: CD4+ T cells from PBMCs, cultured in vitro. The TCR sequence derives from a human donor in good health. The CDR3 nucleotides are TGTGCCAGCAGCGTAGGTTCGGACCGCCTTGGGGAGACCCAGTACTTC. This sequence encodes CASSVGSDRLGETQYF. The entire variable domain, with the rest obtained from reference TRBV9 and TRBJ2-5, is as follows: DSGVTQTPKHLITATGQRVTLRCSPRSGDLSVYWYQQSLDQGLQFLIQYYNGEERAKGNILERFSAQQFPDLHSELNLSSLELGDSALYFCASSVGSDRLGETQYFGPGTRLLVL.